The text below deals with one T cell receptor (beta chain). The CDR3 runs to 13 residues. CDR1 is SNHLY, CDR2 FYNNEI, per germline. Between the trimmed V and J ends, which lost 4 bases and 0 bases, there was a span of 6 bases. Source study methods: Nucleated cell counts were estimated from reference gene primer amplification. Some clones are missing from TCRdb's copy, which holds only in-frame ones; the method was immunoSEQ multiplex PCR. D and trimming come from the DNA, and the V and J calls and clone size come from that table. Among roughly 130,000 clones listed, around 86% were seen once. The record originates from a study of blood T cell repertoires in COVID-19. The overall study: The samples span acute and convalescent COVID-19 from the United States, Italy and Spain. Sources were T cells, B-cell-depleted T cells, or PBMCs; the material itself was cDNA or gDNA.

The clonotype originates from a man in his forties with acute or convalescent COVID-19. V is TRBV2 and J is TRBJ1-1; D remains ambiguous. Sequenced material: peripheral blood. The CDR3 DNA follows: TGTGCCAGCAGTGTAGAAGTGAACACTGAAGCTTTCTTT. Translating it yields CASSVEVNTEAFF.